This TCR beta chain was sequenced during a study of shared clonotypes between healthy human individuals. Overall study: CD4 naive cells filled three plates per donor, CD4 memory three, CD8 naive two and CD8 memory one.

Assay runs were performed at deep level. The data were produced by immunoSEQ multiplex PCR, yet TCRdb's version contains in-frame clones alone and is incomplete. Of roughly 1 million clones listed, around 78% are singletons. Healthy HIV-negative adults with no recent acute infections or vaccinations were recruited as donors. To note about this clone: Its antigen is currently unknown.

This CDR3 spans 17 amino acids. The V gene's germline CDR1 is SGHRS and CDR2 YFSETQ. The V gene lost 1 base and the J gene lost 0 bases, with 14 bases spanning the gap. Study-wide results and caveats: Only blood was sampled; tissue repertoires likely differ.

The V call is TRBV5-1, the J call TRBJ2-1, with a tentative D call TRBD2 (6 bases). The source material was memory CD4+ T cells from PBMCs. Subset given: CD45RA-negative fraction. The TCR sequence derives from a man younger than 35 in good health. Some clones in this sample may be carry-over from other donors' samples. DNA for the CDR3: TGCGCCAGCAGCTTGCCAGCGGGTTTCTCCTCCTACAATGAGCAGTTCTTC. Its translation is CASSLPAGFSSYNEQFF.